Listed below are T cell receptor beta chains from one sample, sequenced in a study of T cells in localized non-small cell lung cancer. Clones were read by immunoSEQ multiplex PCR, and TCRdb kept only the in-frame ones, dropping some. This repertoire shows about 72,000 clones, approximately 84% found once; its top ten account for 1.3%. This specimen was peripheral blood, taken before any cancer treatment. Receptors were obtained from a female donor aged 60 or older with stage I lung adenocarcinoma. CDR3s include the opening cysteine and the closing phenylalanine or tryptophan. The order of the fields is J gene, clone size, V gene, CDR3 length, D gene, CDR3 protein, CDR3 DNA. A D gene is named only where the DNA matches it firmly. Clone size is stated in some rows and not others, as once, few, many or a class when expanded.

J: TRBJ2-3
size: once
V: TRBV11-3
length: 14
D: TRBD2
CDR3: CASSSSGGTDTQYF
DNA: TGTGCCAGCAGCTCTAGCGGCGGCACAGATACGCAGTATTTT

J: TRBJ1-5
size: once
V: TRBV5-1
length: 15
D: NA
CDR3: CASSLWYGDNQPQHF
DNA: TGCGCCAGCAGCTTGTGGTACGGGGACAATCAGCCCCAGCATTTT

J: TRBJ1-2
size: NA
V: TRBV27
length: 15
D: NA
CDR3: CASSPTAPTLYGYTF
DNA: TGTGCCAGCAGTCCAACGGCCCCGACACTATATGGCTACACCTTC

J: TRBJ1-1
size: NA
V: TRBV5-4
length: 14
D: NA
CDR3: CASSSGNGGTEAFF
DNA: TGTGCCAGCAGCTCAGGGAATGGGGGCACTGAAGCTTTCTTT

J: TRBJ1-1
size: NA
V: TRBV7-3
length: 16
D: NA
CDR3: CASSLNQGRAATEAFF
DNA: TGTGCCAGCAGCTTAAATCAGGGGAGGGCGGCCACTGAAGCTTTCTTT

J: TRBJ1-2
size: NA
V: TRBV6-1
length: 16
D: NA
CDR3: CASSDSWGVGSRGYTF
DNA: TGTGCCAGCAGTGATTCGTGGGGGGTTGGCTCTAGGGGCTACACCTTC

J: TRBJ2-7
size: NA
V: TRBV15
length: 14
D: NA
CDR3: CATSRERGLYEQYF
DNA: TGTGCCACCAGCAGAGAACGGGGGCTCTACGAGCAGTACTTC

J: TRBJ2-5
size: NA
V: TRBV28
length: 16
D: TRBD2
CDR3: CASKLGLGLSGETQYF
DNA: TGTGCCAGCAAACTAGGACTAGGTCTTTCCGGAGAGACCCAGTACTTC

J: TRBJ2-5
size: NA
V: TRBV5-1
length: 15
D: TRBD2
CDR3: CASSLVTSGQETQYF
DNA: TGCGCCAGCAGCTTGGTAACTAGCGGGCAAGAGACCCAGTACTTC

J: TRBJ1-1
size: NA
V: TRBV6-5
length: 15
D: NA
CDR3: CASSYSGPRGAEAFF
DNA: TGTGCCAGCAGTTACTCGGGGCCGCGAGGTGCGGAAGCTTTCTTT

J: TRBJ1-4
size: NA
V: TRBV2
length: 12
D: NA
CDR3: CASTGNEEKLFF
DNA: TGTGCCAGCACGGGGAACGAGGAAAAACTGTTTTTT

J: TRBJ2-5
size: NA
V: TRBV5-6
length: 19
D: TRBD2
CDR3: CASSLRGLAGAKYQETQYF
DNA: TGTGCCAGCAGTCTCCGCGGACTAGCGGGGGCCAAGTACCAAGAGACCCAGTACTTC

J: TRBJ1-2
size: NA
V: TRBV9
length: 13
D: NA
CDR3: CASSRVAGGGYTF
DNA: TGTGCCAGCAGCCGGGTCGCGGGAGGTGGCTACACCTTC

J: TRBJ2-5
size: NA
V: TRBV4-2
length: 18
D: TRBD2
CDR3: CASSQDGPSGGGGETQYF
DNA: TGTGCCAGCAGCCAAGACGGCCCTAGCGGGGGGGGAGGAGAGACCCAGTACTTC

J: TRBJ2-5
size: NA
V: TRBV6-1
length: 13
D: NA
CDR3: CASSEARGGTQYF
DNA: TGTGCCAGCAGTGAGGCCCGAGGGGGGACCCAGTACTTC

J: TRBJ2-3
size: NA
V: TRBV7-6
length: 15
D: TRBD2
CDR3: CASSSLGGSLDTQYF
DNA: TGTGCCAGCAGCTCCCTTGGCGGGAGTCTAGATACGCAGTATTTT

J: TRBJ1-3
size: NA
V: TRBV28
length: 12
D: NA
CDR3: CASSYTQSTIYF
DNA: TGTGCCAGCAGTTACACCCAGAGCACCATATATTTT

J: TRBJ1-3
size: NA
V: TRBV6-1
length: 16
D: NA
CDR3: CASSDLNRDGRNTIYF
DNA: TGTGCCAGCAGTGACCTGAACCGGGACGGACGAAACACCATATATTTT

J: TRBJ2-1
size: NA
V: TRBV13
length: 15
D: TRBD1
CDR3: CASSLGDRDYNEQFF
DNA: TGTGCCAGCAGCTTAGGGGACAGGGATTACAATGAGCAGTTCTTC

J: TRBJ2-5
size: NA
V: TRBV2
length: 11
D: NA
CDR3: CASSVQETQYF
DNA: TGTGCCAGCAGCGTACAAGAGACCCAGTACTTC

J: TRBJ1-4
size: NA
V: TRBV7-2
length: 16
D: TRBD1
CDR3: CASSLRRTGGSEKLFF
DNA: TGTGCCAGCAGCTTAAGGCGGACAGGGGGCTCTGAAAAACTGTTTTTT

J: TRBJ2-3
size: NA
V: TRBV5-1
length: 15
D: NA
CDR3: CASSLENAYTDTQYF
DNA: TGCGCCAGCAGCTTGGAAAATGCTTACACAGATACGCAGTATTTT

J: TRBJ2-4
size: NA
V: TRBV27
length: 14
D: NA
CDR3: CASSFGHLGYIQYF
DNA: TGTGCCAGCAGTTTCGGTCACCTAGGGTACATTCAGTACTTC

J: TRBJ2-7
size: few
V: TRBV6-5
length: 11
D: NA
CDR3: CASTERYEQYF
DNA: TGTGCCAGCACCGAACGCTACGAGCAGTACTTC

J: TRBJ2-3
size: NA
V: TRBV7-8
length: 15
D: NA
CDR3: CASSLPRASTDTQYF
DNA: TGTGCCAGCAGTCTCCCTAGGGCCAGCACAGATACGCAGTATTTT

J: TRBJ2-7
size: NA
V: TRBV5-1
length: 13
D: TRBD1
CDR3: CASRLTGAYEQYF
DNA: TGCGCCAGCAGACTGACAGGGGCCTACGAGCAGTACTTC

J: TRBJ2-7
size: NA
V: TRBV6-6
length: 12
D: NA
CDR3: CASSYSRGGEVF
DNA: TGTGCCAGCAGTTACTCGAGGGGGGGCGAGGTTTTC

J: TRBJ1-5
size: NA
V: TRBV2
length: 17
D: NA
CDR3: CASSSRVHPDSNQPQHF
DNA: TGTGCCAGCAGTTCGCGGGTTCATCCGGATAGCAATCAGCCCCAGCATTTT

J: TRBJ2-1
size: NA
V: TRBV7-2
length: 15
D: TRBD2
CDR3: CATNSGLVPYNEQFF
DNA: TGTGCCACCAATTCGGGACTAGTCCCTTACAATGAGCAGTTCTTC

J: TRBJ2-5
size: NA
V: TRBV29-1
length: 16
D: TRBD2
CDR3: CSVAPHSGAGRETQYF
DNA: TGCAGCGTCGCACCCCATAGCGGGGCGGGGCGAGAGACCCAGTACTTC